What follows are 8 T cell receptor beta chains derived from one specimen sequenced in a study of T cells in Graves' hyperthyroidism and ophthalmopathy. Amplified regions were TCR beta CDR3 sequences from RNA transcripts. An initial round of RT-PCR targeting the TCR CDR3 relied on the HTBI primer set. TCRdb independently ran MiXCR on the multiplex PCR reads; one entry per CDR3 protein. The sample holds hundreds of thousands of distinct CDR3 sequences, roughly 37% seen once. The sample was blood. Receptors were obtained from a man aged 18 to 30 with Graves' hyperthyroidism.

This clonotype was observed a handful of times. This chain's CDR3 is CASSPEQGANTGELFF. The CDR3 DNA reads as TGTGCCAGCAGCCCAGAACAGGGGGCGAACACCGGGGAGCTGTTTTTT. This chain links TRBV9 with TRBJ2-2, with TRBD1 identical over 8 bases. The V gene end was trimmed by 4 bases and the J gene end by 0 bases; junction bases not matched to a gene: 5. The CDR3 is made up of 16 amino acids. The V gene's germline CDR1 is SGDLS and CDR2 YYNGEE.

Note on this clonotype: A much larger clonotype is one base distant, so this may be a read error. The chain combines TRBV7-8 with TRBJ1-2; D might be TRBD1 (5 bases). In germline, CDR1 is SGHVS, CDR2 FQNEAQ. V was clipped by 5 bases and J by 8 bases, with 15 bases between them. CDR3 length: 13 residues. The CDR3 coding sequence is TGTGCCAGCAGCCCGGGACCGAACAACGGCTACACCTTC. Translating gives CASSPGPNNGYTF.

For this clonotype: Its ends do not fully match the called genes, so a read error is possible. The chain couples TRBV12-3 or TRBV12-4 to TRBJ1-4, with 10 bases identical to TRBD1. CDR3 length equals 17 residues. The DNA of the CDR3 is TGTGCCAACAGTAGTCCCGGGACAGGGGCAACTAATGAAAAACTGTTTTTT. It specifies CANSSPGTGATNEKLFF.

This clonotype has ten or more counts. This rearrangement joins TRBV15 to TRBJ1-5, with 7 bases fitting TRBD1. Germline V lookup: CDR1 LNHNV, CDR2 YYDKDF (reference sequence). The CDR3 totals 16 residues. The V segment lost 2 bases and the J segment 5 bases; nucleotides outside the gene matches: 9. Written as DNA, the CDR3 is TGTGCCACCAGCAGAAAAAGACAGGGTGAGGATCAGCCCCAGCATTTT. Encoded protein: CATSRKRQGEDQPQHF.

The CDR3: CASSAGGIHMNTEAFF. CDR3 nucleotides: TGTGCCAGCAGCGCTGGGGGGATCCATATGAACACTGAAGCTTTCTTT. V and J are TRBV9 and TRBJ1-1, with a tentative D call TRBD1 (5 bases). Germline V gene sequence: CDR1 SGDLS, CDR2 YYNGEE. V was pared by 3 bases and J by 0 bases, with 15 bases between. The CDR3 has 16 amino acids.

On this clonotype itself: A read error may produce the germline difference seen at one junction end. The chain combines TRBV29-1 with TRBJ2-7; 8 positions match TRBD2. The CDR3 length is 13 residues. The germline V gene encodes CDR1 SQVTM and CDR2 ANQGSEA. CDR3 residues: CSVTPGTRYEQHF. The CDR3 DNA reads TGCAGCGTCACCCCCGGGACTAGATACGAGCAGCACTTC.

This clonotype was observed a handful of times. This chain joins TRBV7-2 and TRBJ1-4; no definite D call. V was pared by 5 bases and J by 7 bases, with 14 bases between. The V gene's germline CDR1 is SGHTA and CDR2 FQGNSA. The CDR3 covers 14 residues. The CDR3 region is CASSPPLAPEKLFF. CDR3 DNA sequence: TGTGCCAGCAGCCCACCTTTGGCACCTGAAAAACTGTTTTTT.

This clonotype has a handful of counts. The CDR3 is CASSLTEDYSGNTIYF. The CDR3 region has the DNA TGTGCCAGCAGCTTGACAGAAGATTACTCTGGAAACACCATATATTTT. V and J are TRBV7-9 and TRBJ1-3; tentative D call: TRBD1 (5 bases). V was pared by 3 bases and J by 0 bases, with 12 bases between. This CDR3 contains 16 residues. Germline V gene data show CDR1 as SEHNR and CDR2 as FQNEAQ (reference sequence).